The clone carrying this T cell receptor beta chain has just a few counts. Its antigen is unidentified. This sample is part of a study of beta chain features in type 1 diabetes. Study at large: Sorted cells, some 110,000,000 in number, were examined across all samples. Findings and limits, study-wide: In comparison with healthy donors, patients had naive, central memory and Treg TCRB repertoires that appeared more similar. TCRB CDR3 length was moderately but significantly reduced in all four CD4+ subsets of Type 1 diabetes patients. Sequencing of cDNA might inflate the share of cells that strongly express TCR.

Every isolated RNA sample was fully reverse transcribed, so sequencing captured expressed TCRB transcripts. Assay: immunoSEQ multiplex PCR; the TCRdb copy retains only in-frame clones and omits some. The table records about 370,000 clones, around 9.6% of them present only once. Trimming cost V 4 bases and J 5 bases, with 8 bases left between them. The CDR3 totals 12 residues. CDR1 and CDR2 from the germline V gene are SGHRS and YFSETQ. Sequenced material: central memory CD4+ T cells from blood. The chain combines TRBV5-1 with TRBJ2-3; D is unclear. The sequence was obtained from a man younger than 45 with type 1 diabetes. CDR3 in DNA: TGCGCCAGCAGCAAGGGATTAGATACGCAGTATTTT. Translation: CASSKGLDTQYF.